These 27 T cell receptor beta chains came from one sample sequenced in a study of spatial heterogeneity in lung cancer. TCRdb independently ran MiXCR on the 5' RACE reads; one entry per CDR3 protein. The table has some 34,000 distinct CDR3 sequences, 7% to 7.5% seen once. The time point was: sample taken at primary tumor resection. The specimen comprised PBMCs, sampled at surgery. These receptors were taken from a female donor with early-stage non-small cell lung cancer.

The sample holds a few counts of this clonotype. The chain uses TRBV6-2 or TRBV6-3 and TRBJ2-7; 7 bases align to TRBD2. J gave up 0 bases and V 4 bases, and 12 bases lay outside the gene matches. The CDR3 is 17 amino acids. Germline lookup yields CDR1 MNHEY and CDR2 SVGEGT. The CDR3 reads CASSSARKAGSSYEQYF. The CDR3 DNA reads as TGTGCCAGCAGTTCCGCCCGCAAAGCGGGAAGCTCCTACGAGCAGTACTTC.

This clonotype was recorded at least ten times. The chain is built from TRBV29-1 and TRBJ2-6; D is ambiguous. Germline CDR1 reads SQVTM; CDR2 reads ANQGSEA. The CDR3 sequence is 12 residues long. Trimming left V 7 bases short and J 2 bases short, with 6 bases between. This chain's CDR3 is CSGLTGANVLTF. CDR3 coding DNA: TGCAGCGGGTTAACTGGGGCCAACGTCCTGACTTTC.

The sample holds many counts of this clonotype. The chain uses TRBV6-6 and TRBJ2-7, with 8 positions matching TRBD2. Unmatched junction bases numbered 11, after V lost 0 bases and J lost 7 bases. The CDR3 length is 16 residues. Germline values: CDR1 MNHNY, CDR2 SVGAGI (reference sequence). The CDR3 spells CASSYSPSGWSGEQYF. CDR3 in DNA: TGTGCCAGCAGTTACTCACCTAGCGGGTGGTCGGGGGAGCAGTACTTC.

This clonotype came up a few times. The chain carries TRBV10-3 and TRBJ2-6, with D possibly TRBD2 on 7 matching bases. The CDR3 is 17 amino acids. V lost 5 bases to trimming and J lost 2 bases, with 16 bases between them. Germline CDR1 and CDR2: ENHRY and SYGVKD. As DNA, the CDR3 is TGTGCCATCAGTCACAGGGAGGGGAAGGCTGGGGCCAACGTCCTGACTTTC. It is translated as CAISHREGKAGANVLTF.

The chain couples TRBV13 to TRBJ1-2, with D perhaps matching TRBD1 (6 bases). The CDR3 runs 15 residues. Germline loops: CDR1 PRHDT, CDR2 FYEKMQ (reference sequence). V dropped 5 bases and J dropped 4 bases, with 17 bases sitting between them. The CDR3 here is CASSVGTGTGYGYTF. DNA of the CDR3: TGTGCCAGCAGCGTTGGAACAGGGACGGGCTATGGCTACACCTTC.

This clonotype was detected only a few times. This chain connects TRBV9 to TRBJ2-3; 7 positions agree with TRBD2. The J segment lost 2 bases and the V segment lost 4 bases, leaving 7 bases of the junction unmatched. Germline lookup yields CDR1 SGDLS and CDR2 YYNGEE. The CDR3 extends over 15 amino acids. The chain's CDR3 is CASSSRGTITDTQYF. The CDR3 DNA reads TGTGCCAGCAGCTCTCGAGGGACTATCACAGATACGCAGTATTTT.

Notes on this clonotype: This may arise from a read error, as a much more abundant clone is one base away. DNA for the CDR3: TGCAGTGCTAGAGATATGACTAGCGGGACCTACGAGCAGTACTTC. It encodes CSARDMTSGTYEQYF. The rearrangement joins TRBV20-1 to TRBJ2-7, with 11 bases matching TRBD2. CDR3 length equals 15 residues. Germline V gives CDR1 DFQATT, CDR2 SNEGSKA (reference sequence). V lost 0 bases to trimming and J lost 2 bases; unmatched junction nucleotides: 3.

The sample holds many counts of this clonotype. The J gene is TRBJ2-5, the V gene TRBV5-1; D is perhaps TRBD2 (7 bases). Between the trimmed V and J ends, which lost 3 bases and 1 base, there was a span of 22 bases. CDR1 is SGHRS and CDR2 is YFSETQ in the germline V gene. This CDR3 contains 18 residues. The CDR3: CASSSALVGGGPQETQYF. The CDR3 nucleotides read TGCGCCAGCAGCTCTGCACTCGTCGGCGGGGGCCCCCAAGAGACCCAGTACTTC.

This clonotype appeared many times. This sequence joins TRBV20-1 and TRBJ1-4; possible D gene TRBD1, 5 bases. Trimming stripped 3 bases from V and 4 bases from J, with 15 bases between. CDR3 length: 15 amino acids. CDR1 is DFQATT and CDR2 is SNEGSKA in the germline V gene (reference sequence). CDR3: CSARGRTGDNEKLFF. CDR3 nucleotides: TGCAGTGCTAGGGGGCGGACGGGAGATAATGAAAAACTGTTTTTT.

V and J are TRBV21-1 and TRBJ2-3; the D call in the table, TRBD2, was not verified against the DNA. TRBV21-1 is classified as a pseudogene. This CDR3 has 17 residues. CDR3 DNA: TGTGCCAGCAGCAAAGCCGAACTAGCGGGAGGCACAGATACGCAGTATTTT. It codes for CASSKAELAGGTDTQYF.

This clonotype occurred many times. J is TRBJ1-1 and V is TRBV29-1; no clear D. V lost 4 bases and J lost 2, with 14 bases in between. This CDR3 spans 14 amino acids. CDR1 is SQVTM, CDR2 ANQGSEA, per germline. The DNA of the CDR3 is TGCAGCGTTGCTCAAGCGGGCCCCAACACTGAAGCTTTCTTT. Protein: CSVAQAGPNTEAFF.

This chain connects TRBV5-1 to TRBJ2-7; TRBD2 matches 10 bases. Per germline, CDR1 SGHRS and CDR2 YFSETQ. The trim removed 4 bases at V and 2 bases at J, leaving 9 bases unmatched. CDR3 size: 16 residues. Written as DNA, the CDR3 is TGCGCCAGCAGCGGGGGGACTAGCGCGAAAACCTACGAGCAGTACTTC. Translated, it gives CASSGGTSAKTYEQYF.

This clonotype came up a few times. V and J are TRBV5-1 and TRBJ2-2; TRBD1 is a possible D gene (5 bases). The CDR3 contains 14 residues. Germline assignment: CDR1 SGHRS and CDR2 YFSETQ. V dropped 0 bases and J dropped 8 bases, with 11 bases sitting between them. The CDR3 nucleotides read TGCGCCAGCAGCTTGGATGGGCAGGGAGGGGAGCTGTTTTTT. This encodes CASSLDGQGGELFF. Together with reference TRBV5-1 and TRBJ2-2, the CDR3 gives the full variable domain: KAGVTQTPRYLIKTRGQQVTLSCSPISGHRSVSWYQQTPGQGLQFLFEYFSETQRNKGNFPGRFSGRQFSNSRSEMNVSTLELGDSALYLCASSLDGQGGELFFGEGSRLTVL.

This clonotype was seen at least ten times. The genes are TRBV12-3 or TRBV12-4 and TRBJ1-2; D unresolved. The CDR3 length is 12 residues. The V end lost 8 bases, the J end lost 0 bases, and 7 bases lay between the germline ends. In DNA form, the CDR3 reads TGTGCCAGCTCCCCCTCTAACTATGGCTACACCTTC. Translated, it gives CASSPSNYGYTF.

This clonotype was seen a handful of times. The CDR3 region is CSAEREGRSYNEQFF. DNA of the CDR3: TGCAGTGCCGAGCGGGAGGGCCGGTCCTACAATGAGCAGTTCTTC. This rearrangement joins TRBV20-1 to TRBJ2-1, with 10 positions matching TRBD2. The CDR3 totals 15 residues. The ends lost 6 bases at V and 1 base at J; junction bases unmatched: 6. Germline-derived CDR1 and CDR2 are DFQATT and SNEGSKA (reference sequence).

V usage is TRBV30 and J usage is TRBJ2-7; 7 bases map to TRBD2. CDR3 length: 14 amino acids. V lost 3 bases and J lost 1; bases outside the gene matches: 6. Germline values: CDR1 GTSNPN, CDR2 SVGIG (reference sequence). For the CDR3, the DNA is TGTGCCTGGAGCAAACGGGACTATTCCTACGAGCAGTACTTC. Protein product: CAWSKRDYSYEQYF. Together with reference TRBV30 and TRBJ2-7, the CDR3 gives the full variable domain: SQTIHQWPATLVQPVGSPLSLECTVEGTSNPNLYWYRQAAGRGLQLLFYSVGIGQISSEVPQNLSASRPQDRQFILSSKKLLLSDSGFYLCAWSKRDYSYEQYFGPGTRLTVT.

This chain links TRBV6-5 with TRBJ2-7; the D gene is possibly TRBD2 (6 bases). Germline V gene lookup returns CDR1 MNHEY and CDR2 SVGAGI. The CDR3 consists of 15 residues. The germline V and J ends were trimmed by 2 bases and 5 bases, with 16 bases remaining between them. In DNA form, the CDR3 reads TGTGCCAGCAGTTACGGGTTCGGAGGGGAAAACGAGCAGTACTTC. It is translated as CASSYGFGGENEQYF.

This clonotype was counted between two and nine times. The rearrangement joins TRBV15 to TRBJ1-4, with D hard to call. Germline V gene lookup returns CDR1 LNHNV and CDR2 YYDKDF (reference sequence). The V end lost 0 bases, the J end lost 8 bases, and 13 bases lay between the germline ends. The CDR3 contains 15 residues. CDR3 in amino acids: CATSRDRGNGEKLFF. DNA for the CDR3: TGTGCCACCAGCAGAGATAGAGGGAATGGGGAAAAACTGTTTTTT. Variable domain in full (rest from reference TRBV15 and TRBJ1-4): DAMVIQNPRYQVTQFGKPVTLSCSQTLNHNVMYWYQQKSSQAPKLLFHYYDKDFNNEADTPDNFQSRRPNTSFCFLDIRSPGLGDTAMYLCATSRDRGNGEKLFFGSGTQLSVL.

This chain links TRBV12-5 with TRBJ2-7; TRBD2 agrees at 7 bases. The germline V gene has CDR1 LGHNT and CDR2 FRNRAP. The CDR3 extends over 13 amino acids. V shed 6 bases, J shed 4 bases, and the junction held 6 bases outside the gene matches. The CDR3 is CASGRDYTYEQYF. The CDR3 coding sequence is TGTGCTAGTGGGAGGGACTACACTTACGAGCAGTACTTC.

In its sample, this clonotype was seen a few times. The J gene is TRBJ1-2, the V gene TRBV18; perhaps TRBD1 as D (5 bases). The CDR3 covers 17 residues. Germline assignment: CDR1 KGHSH and CDR2 LQKENI. V was clipped by 1 base and J by 0 bases, with 15 bases between them. CDR3 coding DNA: TGTGCCAGCTCACCACTGGGTAGGGGCCGTCCTAACTATGGCTACACCTTC. Encoded protein: CASSPLGRGRPNYGYTF. Full variable domain (missing parts from reference TRBV18 and TRBJ1-2): NAGVMQNPRHLVRRRGQEARLRCSPMKGHSHVYWYRQLPEEGLKFMVYLQKENIIDESGMPKERFSAEFPKEGPSILRIQQVVRGDSAAYFCASSPLGRGRPNYGYTFGSGTRLTVV.

This clonotype was observed at least ten times. The chain carries TRBV7-2 and TRBJ2-5; D perhaps matches TRBD1 (5 bases). V was cut by 1 base and J by 2 bases, with 11 bases left in between. Per germline, CDR1 SGHTA and CDR2 FQGNSA. The CDR3 has 15 amino acids. For the CDR3, the DNA is TGTGCCAGCAGCTTAGGGGGCTGGCCTCAAGAGACCCAGTACTTC. It yields the protein CASSLGGWPQETQYF.

This clonotype came up many times. The genes are TRBV5-6 and TRBJ1-2; D unclear. CDR1 is SGHDT, CDR2 YYEEEE, per germline. Between the trimmed V and J ends, which lost 6 bases and 2 bases, there was a span of 11 bases. CDR3 size: 13 residues. CDR3 nucleotides: TGTGCCAGCACCGTGTGGGCGAACTATGGCTACACCTTC. Its translation is CASTVWANYGYTF.

In this sample, this clonotype turned up many times. V is TRBV7-6 and J is TRBJ1-3, with 8 bases that match TRBD1. The CDR3 length is 15 residues. CDR1 and CDR2 (germline): SGHVS, FNYEAQ. Losses at the gene ends were 5 bases for V and 2 bases for J; bases not matched to a gene: 5. This CDR3 is CASSPRTGPGNTIYF. CDR3 nucleotide sequence: TGTGCCAGCAGCCCCCGGACAGGGCCTGGAAACACCATATATTTT.

The table lists this clonotype with many counts. The CDR3 bases are TGCGCCAGCAGCCAAGATCCTCCGACGGGATATGAGACCCAGTACTTC. Its protein is CASSQDPPTGYETQYF. The genes are TRBV4-3 and TRBJ2-5; D may be TRBD2 (5 bases). Germline V lookup: CDR1 LGHNA, CDR2 YSLEER. The V end lost 0 bases, the J end lost 5 bases, and 16 bases lay between the germline ends. The CDR3 sequence is 16 residues long.

The chain couples TRBV30 to TRBJ2-2, with a possible D match to TRBD1 (6 bases). V gave up 1 base and J gave up 4 bases, with 10 bases separating them. The germline CDR1 and CDR2 sequences are GTSNPN and SVGIG (reference sequence). The CDR3 has 14 amino acids. The CDR3, as DNA: TGTGCCTGGAGTGCGGGACACCCCACCGGGGAGCTGTTTTTT. Translation gives CAWSAGHPTGELFF.

This clonotype was detected many times. This chain uses TRBV4-1 with TRBJ2-1, with D tentatively TRBD2 (5 bases). CDR1 is MGHRA and CDR2 is YSYEKL in the germline V gene. This CDR3 has 15 amino acids. Trimming pared 1 base from V and 2 bases from J, leaving 9 bases between. For the CDR3, the DNA is TGCGCCAGCAGCCAAGCGGCGGGTCCCTACAATGAGCAGTTCTTC. It is translated as CASSQAAGPYNEQFF.

This clonotype has at least ten counts. The J gene is TRBJ1-1, the V gene TRBV12-3 or TRBV12-4; D unresolved. This CDR3 region has 11 residues. V was trimmed by 8 bases and J by 0 bases, leaving 4 bases between them. CDR3 residues: CASLMNTEAFF. The CDR3 DNA reads TGTGCCAGCCTAATGAACACTGAAGCTTTCTTT.